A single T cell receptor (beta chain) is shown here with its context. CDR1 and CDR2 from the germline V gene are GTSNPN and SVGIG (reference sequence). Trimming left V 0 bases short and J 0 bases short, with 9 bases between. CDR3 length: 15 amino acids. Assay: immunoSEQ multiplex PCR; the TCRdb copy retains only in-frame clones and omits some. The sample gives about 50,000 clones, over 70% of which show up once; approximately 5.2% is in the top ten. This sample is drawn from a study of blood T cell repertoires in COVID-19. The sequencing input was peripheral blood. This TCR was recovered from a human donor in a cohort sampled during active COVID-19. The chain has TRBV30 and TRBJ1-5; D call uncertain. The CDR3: CAWSVGPLSNQPQHF. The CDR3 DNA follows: TGTGCCTGGAGTGTTGGCCCGCTTAGCAATCAGCCCCAGCATTTT.